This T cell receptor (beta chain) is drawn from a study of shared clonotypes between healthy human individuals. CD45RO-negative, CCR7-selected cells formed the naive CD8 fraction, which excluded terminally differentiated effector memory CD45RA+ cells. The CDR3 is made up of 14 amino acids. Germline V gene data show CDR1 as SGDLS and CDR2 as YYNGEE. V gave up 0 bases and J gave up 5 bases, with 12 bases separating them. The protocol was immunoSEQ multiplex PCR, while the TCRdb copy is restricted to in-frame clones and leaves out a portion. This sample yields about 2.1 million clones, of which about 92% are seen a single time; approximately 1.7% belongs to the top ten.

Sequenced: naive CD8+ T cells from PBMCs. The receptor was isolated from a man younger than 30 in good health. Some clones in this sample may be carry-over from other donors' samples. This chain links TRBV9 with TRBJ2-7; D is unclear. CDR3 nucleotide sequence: TGTGCCAGCAGCGTAGGGCTAGGGAACAACGAGCAGTACTTC. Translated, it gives CASSVGLGNNEQYF.